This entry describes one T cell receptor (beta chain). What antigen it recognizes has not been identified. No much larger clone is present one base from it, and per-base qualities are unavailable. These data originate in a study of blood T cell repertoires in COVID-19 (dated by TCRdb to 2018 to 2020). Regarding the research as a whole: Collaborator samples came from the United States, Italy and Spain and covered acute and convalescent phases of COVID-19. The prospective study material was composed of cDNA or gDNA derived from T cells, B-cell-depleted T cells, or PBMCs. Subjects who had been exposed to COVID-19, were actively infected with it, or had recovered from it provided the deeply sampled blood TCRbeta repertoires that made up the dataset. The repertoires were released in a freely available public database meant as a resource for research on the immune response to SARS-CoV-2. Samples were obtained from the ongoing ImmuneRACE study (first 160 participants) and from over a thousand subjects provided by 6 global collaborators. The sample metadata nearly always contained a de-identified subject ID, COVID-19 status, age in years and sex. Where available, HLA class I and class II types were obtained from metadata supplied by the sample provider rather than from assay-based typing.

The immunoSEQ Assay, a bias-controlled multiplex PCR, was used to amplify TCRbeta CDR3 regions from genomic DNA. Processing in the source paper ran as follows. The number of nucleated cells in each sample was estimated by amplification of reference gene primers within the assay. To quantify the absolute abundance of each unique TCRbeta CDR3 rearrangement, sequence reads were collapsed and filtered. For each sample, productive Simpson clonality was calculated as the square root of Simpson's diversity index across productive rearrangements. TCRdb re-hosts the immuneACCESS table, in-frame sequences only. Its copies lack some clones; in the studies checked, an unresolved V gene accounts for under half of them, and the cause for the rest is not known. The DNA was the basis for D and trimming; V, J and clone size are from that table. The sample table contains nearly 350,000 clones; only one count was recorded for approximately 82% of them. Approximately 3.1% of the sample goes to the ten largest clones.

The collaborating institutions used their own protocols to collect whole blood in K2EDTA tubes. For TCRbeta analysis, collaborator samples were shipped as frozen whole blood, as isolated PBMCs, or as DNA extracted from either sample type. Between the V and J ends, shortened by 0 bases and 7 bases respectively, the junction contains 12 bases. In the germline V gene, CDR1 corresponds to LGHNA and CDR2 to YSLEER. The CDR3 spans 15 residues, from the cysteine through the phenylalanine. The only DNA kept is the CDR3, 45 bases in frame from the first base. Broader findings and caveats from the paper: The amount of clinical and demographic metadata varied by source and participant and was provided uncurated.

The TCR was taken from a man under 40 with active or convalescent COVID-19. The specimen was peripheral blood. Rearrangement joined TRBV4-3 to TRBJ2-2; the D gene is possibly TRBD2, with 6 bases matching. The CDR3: CASSQDGGAGGELFF. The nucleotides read TGCGCCAGCAGCCAAGATGGAGGGGCTGGCGGGGAGCTGTTTTTT.